The clone carrying this T cell receptor beta chain was seen ten or more times. Its antigen is undetermined. This sample is part of a study of identical twins. The study, taken as a whole, reports: Abundant cord blood beta clonotypes carried fewer insertions; memory repertoires showed none. Invariant cells of the MAIT and iNKT types might have partly distorted the zero-insertion analyses. Twins shared beta out-of-frame sequences in excess, but this excess was weaker.

The V end was cut by 0 bases, the J end by 6 bases, with 16 bases between. Germline CDR1 reads SGHRS; CDR2 reads YFSETQ. The CDR3 spans 15 residues. The cDNA had a unique molecular identifier and a template-switch universal primer site. TCRdb ran MiXCR on the 5' RACE reads and lists one entry per CDR3 protein. The profile shows about 340,000 distinct CDR3 sequences, roughly an eighth of them singletons. These data also formed part of another study, on yellow fever vaccine responses in identical twins.

J is TRBJ2-7 and V is TRBV5-1; either TRBD1 or TRBD2 may supply D (5 bases each). This TCR was sampled from a woman aged 18-35 years in good health. Sample: CD8+ T cells sorted from blood. The CDR3 is CASSLERDPFAEQYF. The DNA of the CDR3 is TGCGCCAGCAGCTTGGAGAGGGACCCTTTCGCCGAGCAGTACTTC.